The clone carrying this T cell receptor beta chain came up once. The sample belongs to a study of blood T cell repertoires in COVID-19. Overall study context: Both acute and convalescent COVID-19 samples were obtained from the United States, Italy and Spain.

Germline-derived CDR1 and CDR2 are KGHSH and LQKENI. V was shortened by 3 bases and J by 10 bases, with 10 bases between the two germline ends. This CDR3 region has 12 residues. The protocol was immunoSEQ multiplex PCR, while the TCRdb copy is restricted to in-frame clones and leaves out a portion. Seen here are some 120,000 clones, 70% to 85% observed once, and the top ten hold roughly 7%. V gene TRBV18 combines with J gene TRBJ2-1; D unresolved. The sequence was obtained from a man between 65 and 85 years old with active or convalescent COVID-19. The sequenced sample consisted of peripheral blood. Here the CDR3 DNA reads TGTGCCAGCTCACCGGGCCTAATAGAGCAGTTCTTC. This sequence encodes CASSPGLIEQFF.